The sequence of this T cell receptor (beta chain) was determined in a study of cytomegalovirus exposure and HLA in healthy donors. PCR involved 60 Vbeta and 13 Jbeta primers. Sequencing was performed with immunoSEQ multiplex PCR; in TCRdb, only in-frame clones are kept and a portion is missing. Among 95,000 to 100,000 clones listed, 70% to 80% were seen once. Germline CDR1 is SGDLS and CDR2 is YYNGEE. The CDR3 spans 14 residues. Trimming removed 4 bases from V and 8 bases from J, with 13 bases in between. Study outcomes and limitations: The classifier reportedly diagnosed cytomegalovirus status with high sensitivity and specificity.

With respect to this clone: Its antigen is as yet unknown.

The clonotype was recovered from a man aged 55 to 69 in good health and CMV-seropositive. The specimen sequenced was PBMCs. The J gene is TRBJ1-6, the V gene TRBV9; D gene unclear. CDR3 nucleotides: TGTGCCAGCAGCAACCGGGAAGCGCATTCACCCCTCCACTTT. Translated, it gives CASSNREAHSPLHF.